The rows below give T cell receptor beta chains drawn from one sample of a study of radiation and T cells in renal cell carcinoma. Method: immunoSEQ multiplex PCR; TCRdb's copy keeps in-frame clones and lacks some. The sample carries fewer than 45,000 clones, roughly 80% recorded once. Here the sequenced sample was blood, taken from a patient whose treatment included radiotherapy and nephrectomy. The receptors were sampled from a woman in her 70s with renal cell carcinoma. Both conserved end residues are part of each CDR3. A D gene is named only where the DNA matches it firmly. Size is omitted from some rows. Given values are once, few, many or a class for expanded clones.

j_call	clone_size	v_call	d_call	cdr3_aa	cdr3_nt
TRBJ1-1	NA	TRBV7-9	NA	CASSYSGGAAFF	TGTGCCAGCAGCTACTCCGGTGGGGCGGCTTTCTTT
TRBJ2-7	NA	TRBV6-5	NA	CASSLPGGSGEQYF	TGTGCCAGCAGTCTCCCTGGGGGTAGCGGCGAGCAGTACTTC
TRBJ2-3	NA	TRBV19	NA	CASSPRTSTDTQYF	TGTGCCAGTAGTCCTAGGACAAGCACAGATACGCAGTATTTT
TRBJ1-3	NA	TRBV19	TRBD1	CASSDPGQGTNTIYF	TGTGCCAGTAGTGACCCGGGACAGGGGACAAACACCATATATTTT
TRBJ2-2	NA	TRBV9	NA	CASSVGGTLNTGELFF	TGTGCCAGCAGCGTAGGAGGGACCCTCAACACCGGGGAGCTGTTTTTT
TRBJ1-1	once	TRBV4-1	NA	CASSQDPGAYEDTEAFF	TGCGCCAGCAGCCAAGACCCGGGGGCCTATGAAGACACTGAAGCTTTCTTT
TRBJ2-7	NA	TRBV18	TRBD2	CASSSRLAGDEQYF	TGTGCCAGCTCATCCCGACTAGCGGGGGACGAGCAGTACTTC
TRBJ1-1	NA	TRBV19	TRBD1	CASTIGQGRTEAFF	TGTGCCAGTACCATTGGACAGGGCCGAACTGAAGCTTTCTTT
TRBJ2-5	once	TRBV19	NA	CASRPSPEGKGEPQYF	TGTGCCAGTAGGCCCTCACCTGAGGGTAAGGGCGAGCCCCAGTACTTC
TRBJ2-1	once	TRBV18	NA	CASSPAEGGEQFF	TGTGCCAGCTCACCGGCTGAGGGGGGTGAGCAGTTCTTC
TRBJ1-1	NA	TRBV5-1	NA	CASNGGYMNTEAFF	TGCGCCAGCAATGGGGGCTACATGAACACTGAAGCTTTCTTT
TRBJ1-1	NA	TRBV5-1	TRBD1	CASSKRQGPNTEAFF	TGCGCCAGCAGCAAGAGACAGGGCCCAAACACTGAAGCTTTCTTT
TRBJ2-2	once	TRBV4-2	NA	CASSRVAGTNTGELFF	TGTGCCAGCAGCCGGGTGGCGGGAACGAACACCGGGGAGCTGTTTTTT
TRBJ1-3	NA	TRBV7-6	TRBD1	CASSRDRGSGNTIYF	TGTGCCAGCAGCAGGGACAGGGGTTCTGGAAACACCATATATTTT
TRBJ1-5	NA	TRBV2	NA	CASSSTLGQPQHF	TGTGCCAGCAGTTCGACACTGGGTCAGCCCCAGCATTTT
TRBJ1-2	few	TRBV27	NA	CASSLQAGFNYGYTF	TGTGCCAGCAGTCTCCAGGCAGGTTTTAACTATGGCTACACCTTC
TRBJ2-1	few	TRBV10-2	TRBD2	CASRASGSNEQFF	TGCGCCAGCAGAGCTAGCGGTAGCAATGAGCAGTTCTTC
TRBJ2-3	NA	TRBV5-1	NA	CASSLERPDTQYF	TGCGCCAGCAGCTTGGAGAGACCAGATACGCAGTATTTT
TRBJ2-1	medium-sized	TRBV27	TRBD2	CASSFTSAGEQFF	TGTGCCAGCAGTTTTACTAGCGCCGGTGAGCAGTTCTTC
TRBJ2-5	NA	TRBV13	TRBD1	CASSSRDRVETQYF	TGTGCCAGCAGCTCCCGGGACAGGGTAGAGACCCAGTACTTC
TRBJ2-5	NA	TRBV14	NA	CASSQGRSWETQYF	TGTGCCAGCAGCCAAGGGCGGAGTTGGGAGACCCAGTACTTC
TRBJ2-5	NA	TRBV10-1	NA	CASPSDQRVETQYF	TGCGCCAGCCCTTCGGACCAAAGAGTGGAGACCCAGTACTTC
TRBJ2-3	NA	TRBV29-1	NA	CSGRTVTDTQYF	TGCAGCGGCCGGACTGTCACAGATACGCAGTATTTT
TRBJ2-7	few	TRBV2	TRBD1	CASSVQGAAYEQYF	TGTGCCAGCAGTGTACAGGGGGCCGCCTACGAGCAGTACTTC
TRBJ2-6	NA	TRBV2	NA	CASSEGRGSGANVLTF	TGTGCCAGCAGTGAAGGCAGGGGCTCTGGTGCCAACGTCCTGACTTTC
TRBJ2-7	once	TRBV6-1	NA	CASSEEYSYEQYF	TGTGCCAGCAGTGAAGAATATTCCTACGAGCAGTACTTC
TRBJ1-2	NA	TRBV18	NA	CANSPTVRDGYTF	TGTGCCAACTCACCGACGGTCCGCGATGGCTACACCTTC
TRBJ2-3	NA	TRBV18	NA	CASSPPVADTQYF	TGTGCCAGCTCACCACCGGTGGCAGATACGCAGTATTTT
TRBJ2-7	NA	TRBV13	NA	CASSLGGGKGYEQYF	TGTGCCAGCAGCCTAGGGGGGGGTAAAGGGTACGAGCAGTACTTC
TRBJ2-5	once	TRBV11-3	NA	CASSQGGETREPQYF	TGTGCCAGCAGCCAAGGGGGGGAGACAAGAGAGCCCCAGTACTTC
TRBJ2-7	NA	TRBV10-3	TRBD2	CAIRAEIAGVTYEQYF	TGTGCCATCAGGGCAGAAATAGCGGGGGTTACCTACGAGCAGTACTTC
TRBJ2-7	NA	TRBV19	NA	CASSVQDEQYF	TGTGCCAGTAGTGTGCAGGACGAGCAGTACTTC
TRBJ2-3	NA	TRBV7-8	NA	CASSLPGTQEEYF	TGTGCCAGCAGCTTACCCGGGACACAAGAGGAGTATTTT
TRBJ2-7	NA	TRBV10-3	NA	CASRLPSGYEQYF	TGTGCCAGCAGACTACCTTCAGGGTACGAGCAGTACTTC
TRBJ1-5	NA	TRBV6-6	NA	CASSGQQNQPQHF	TGTGCCAGCAGTGGACAGCAGAATCAGCCCCAGCATTTT
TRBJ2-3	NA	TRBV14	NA	CASSQNRPDTQYF	TGTGCCAGCAGCCAGAATAGGCCAGATACGCAGTATTTT